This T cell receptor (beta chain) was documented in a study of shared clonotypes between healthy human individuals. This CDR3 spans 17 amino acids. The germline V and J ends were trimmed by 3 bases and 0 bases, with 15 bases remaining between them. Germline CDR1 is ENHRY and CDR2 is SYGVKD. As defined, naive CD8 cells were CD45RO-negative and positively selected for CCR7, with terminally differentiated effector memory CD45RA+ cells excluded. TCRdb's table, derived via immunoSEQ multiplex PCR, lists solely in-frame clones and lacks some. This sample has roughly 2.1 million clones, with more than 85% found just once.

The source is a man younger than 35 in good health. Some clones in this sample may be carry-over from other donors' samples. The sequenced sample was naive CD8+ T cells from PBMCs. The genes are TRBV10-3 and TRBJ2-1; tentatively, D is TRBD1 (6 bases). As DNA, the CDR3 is TGTGCCATCAGTGACGTAGGGACAAGTAGCTCCTACAATGAGCAGTTCTTC. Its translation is CAISDVGTSSSYNEQFF.